What follows describes a single TCR beta chain. Its cognate antigen is unknown. This CDR3 has 13 amino acids. The V end was cut by 1 base, the J end by 7 bases, with 8 bases between. CDR1 GTSNPN and CDR2 SVGIG come from the germline V gene (reference sequence). This sample was taken from a study of Ad26.COV2.S vaccination and SARS-CoV-2 variants. Regarding the study as a whole: The TCR-based breadth and depth measures might underestimate overall T cell responses.

As for treatment: about 20 received Ad26.COV2.S at low or high dose, single or two shots; 5 received placebo; per-sample allocation not given. Day 63 after the first injection of vaccine or placebo was the sampling time. Aged 18-55 years, donor was enrolled in Boston in 2020. Method: immunoSEQ multiplex PCR; TCRdb's copy keeps in-frame clones and lacks some. This sample has 300,000 to 400,000 clones, with roughly 85% found just once. V is TRBV30 and J is TRBJ1-6; no definite D call. The specimen comprised peripheral blood, sampled in a trial of Ad26.COV2.S vaccine versus placebo. The clonotype originates from a person between 18 and 65 years old who received the Ad26.COV2.S COVID-19 vaccine or a placebo. The DNA of the CDR3 is TGTGCCTGGAGTGAAACGGGGAATTCACCCCTCCACTTT. Translating gives CAWSETGNSPLHF.